This paragraph covers one T cell receptor beta chain sequence. Antigen specificity is unknown. The V end lost 4 bases, the J end lost 5 bases, and 8 bases lay between the germline ends. Looked up from germline, CDR1 is SNHLY and CDR2 is FYNNEI. CDR3 length equals 12 residues. Clones were sequenced by immunoSEQ multiplex PCR, and TCRdb holds only the in-frame ones, with some missing. The sample lists approximately 71,000 clones, roughly 93% occurring once. The data stem from a study of lymphopenia after photon versus proton radiotherapy. Findings and caveats of the study: Better survival with proton therapy was suggested as possible, not demonstrated. Oligoclonal CD8+ Temra expansion after nadir drove photon patients' diversity drop. A bigger post-nadir fall in TCR diversity correlated inversely with survival time in deceased patients.

This chain uses TRBV2 with TRBJ1-1, with D tentatively TRBD1 (6 bases). This sequence was found in a woman in her seventies with pancreatic cancer. The starting material was peripheral blood, obtained from a patient treated with photon-based radiotherapy. In DNA, the CDR3 is TGTGCCAGCAGTGCAGGGGTTACTGAAGCTTTCTTT. Translating it yields CASSAGVTEAFF.